This entry lists 30 T cell receptor beta chains sequenced from one sample in a study of vaccination effects on CD4 cells after COVID-19 (dated by TCRdb to 2022 to 2024). Their recognized antigens are unknown. The protocol used for the library was the immunoSEQ multiplex PCR assay. TCRdb stores this immuneACCESS table with in-frame sequences only. Part of the clones is absent; in the studies checked, under half of the shortfall reflects unresolved V genes, and no reason is known for the rest. The sample table shows under 70,000 clones, and 60% to 80% are seen once. The top ten hold 3% to 4% of the sample. In the ViraFEST assay, PBMC were stimulated with viral peptide pools, and antigen-specific CD4+ T cell clonotypes were then identified by expansion using TCR sequencing. After less than eleven days of culture, CD4+ T cells were isolated with the EasySep CD4+ T cell isolation kit. Healthy vaccine recipients had no prior SARS-CoV-2 infection, confirmed by negative nucleocapsid antibodies before and after vaccination.

The sequenced sample was CD4+ T cells from PBMCs cultured with HCoV-OC43 spike peptides, obtained before COVID-19 vaccination. The sample's cell subset or site label, decoded: HCoV-OC43 spike overlapping peptide pool stimulation. All receptors derive from a human donor who received a COVID-19 vaccine.

The chain has TRBV5-5 and TRBJ2-2; TRBD2 agrees at 8 bases. Germline CDR1 is SGHKS and CDR2 is YYEKEE (reference sequence). V lost 0 bases to trimming and J lost 6 bases; unmatched junction nucleotides: 10. The CDR3 has 17 amino acids. CDR3 bases: TGTGCCAGCAGCTTGGTTTTCCTAGCGGGCCGCCCCGGGGAGCTGTTTTTT. Its translation is CASSLVFLAGRPGELFF.

This clone appeared a single time. The chain has TRBV7-2 and TRBJ2-1, with unresolved D. The CDR3 totals 12 residues. V dropped 5 bases and J dropped 5 bases, with 7 bases sitting between them. Germline loops: CDR1 SGHTA, CDR2 FQGNSA. CDR3 region: CASSVDDNEQFF. CDR3 coding DNA: TGTGCCAGCAGCGTAGACGACAATGAGCAGTTCTTC.

This clone occurred a few times. The gene calls are TRBV27 and TRBJ1-1; D perhaps matches TRBD1 (5 bases). Trimming took 4 bases from V and 0 from J, leaving 12 bases between them. CDR3 length: 15 amino acids. The V gene's germline CDR1 is MNHEY and CDR2 SMNVEV (reference sequence). The CDR3 region is CASSSLGTVNTEAFF. The CDR3 DNA sequence: TGTGCCAGCAGTTCCCTGGGGACGGTGAACACTGAAGCTTTCTTT.

The chain is built from TRBV19 and TRBJ2-1, with D perhaps TRBD1 (6 bases). The V and J ends lost 3 bases and 12 bases respectively, with 18 bases between them. Germline CDR1 LNHDA, CDR2 SQIVND (reference sequence). The CDR3 is 14 amino acids. Written as DNA, the CDR3 is TGTGCCAGTAGTATCGCCTCAGGGGTAAGAGGGCAGTTCTTC. Amino acid sequence: CASSIASGVRGQFF.

This sequence joins TRBV5-1 and TRBJ1-4; the match to TRBD1 covers 7 bases. There are 14 residues in the CDR3. V trimming: 0 bases; J trimming: 7 bases; junction bases outside the gene matches: 3. In germline, CDR1 is SGHRS, CDR2 YFSETQ. CDR3 protein: CASSLGQGGEKLFF. CDR3 sequence (DNA): TGCGCCAGCAGCTTGGGACAGGGTGGTGAAAAACTGTTTTTT.

The rearrangement uses TRBV12-5 and TRBJ2-3; TRBD2 agrees at 9 bases. J lost 7 bases, V lost 6 bases, and 11 bases had no gene match. Germline CDR1 and CDR2: LGHNT and FRNRAP. CDR3 length equals 15 residues. CDR3 sequence: CASGRSGGPFHTQYF. The CDR3 nucleotides are TGTGCTAGTGGACGTAGCGGGGGCCCATTCCATACGCAGTATTTT.

The V call is TRBV7-2, the J call TRBJ2-1; D uncertain. The germline V gene encodes CDR1 SGHTA and CDR2 FQGNSA. V was pared by 3 bases and J by 6 bases, with 12 bases between. This CDR3 contains 14 residues. This chain's CDR3 is CASSFLSLGNEQFF. The CDR3 DNA is TGTGCCAGCAGCTTTCTTAGCCTAGGCAATGAGCAGTTCTTC.

The V call is TRBV19, the J call TRBJ1-2; D is undetermined. The CDR3 extends over 14 amino acids. The germline gives CDR1 LNHDA, CDR2 SQIVND (reference sequence). V dropped 3 bases and J dropped 4 bases, with 12 bases sitting between them. The CDR3 nucleotides read TGTGCCAGTAGTATCGGTTCGGGTGTCTATGGCTACACCTTC. Translated: CASSIGSGVYGYTF. Full variable domain (remainder filled in from reference TRBV19 and TRBJ1-2): DGGITQSPKYLFRKEGQNVTLSCEQNLNHDAMYWYRQDPGQGLRLIYYSQIVNDFQKGDIAEGYSVSREKKESFPLTVTSAQKNPTAFYLCASSIGSGVYGYTFGSGTRLTVV.

The V and J genes are TRBV7-8 and TRBJ1-5, with 8 bases lining up with TRBD1. The CDR3 consists of 16 residues. CDR1 is SGHVS, CDR2 FQNEAQ, per germline. Trimming removed 1 base from V and 7 bases from J; junction bases left unmatched: 9. The CDR3 bases are TGTGCCAGCAGCTTAGGACCCGGGACAGGCGGCCAGCCCCAGCATTTT. Its protein product is CASSLGPGTGGQPQHF.

V and J are TRBV5-4 and TRBJ2-1; the D gene is possibly TRBD1 (6 bases). Germline V gene lookup returns CDR1 SGHNT and CDR2 YYREEE (reference sequence). Between the trimmed V and J ends, which lost 0 bases and 5 bases, there was a span of 12 bases. This CDR3 comprises 15 residues. The CDR3 here is CASSLAAGANNEQFF. The CDR3 region has the DNA TGTGCCAGCAGCTTGGCTGCAGGGGCCAACAATGAGCAGTTCTTC.

This clone appeared a single time. The rearrangement uses TRBV6-5 and TRBJ2-7; TRBD1 matches at 8 bases. CDR1 and CDR2 from the germline V gene are MNHEY and SVGAGI. The junction had 10 bases not matched to a gene; V was cut back by 8 bases and J by 7 bases. The CDR3 length is 13 residues. The CDR3: CASAPQGAREQYV. The CDR3 DNA follows: TGTGCCAGCGCTCCCCAGGGGGCTAGGGAGCAGTACGTC.

The chain has TRBV5-5 and TRBJ2-3, with 9 bases identical to TRBD2. The ends lost 4 bases at V and 3 bases at J; junction bases unmatched: 12. The CDR3 has 17 residues. CDR1 and CDR2 from the germline V gene are SGHKS and YYEKEE (reference sequence). CDR3 bases: TGTGCCAGCAGCCGTGGAAGAGGCGGGGGGGCGACAGATACGCAGTATTTT. This gives the protein CASSRGRGGGATDTQYF.

The gene calls are TRBV20-1 and TRBJ1-4, with no clear D. This CDR3 is 11 amino acids long. In germline, CDR1 is DFQATT, CDR2 SNEGSKA (reference sequence). V was clipped by 1 base and J by 8 bases, with 5 bases between them. This CDR3 reads CSARGQEKLFF. CDR3 nucleotide sequence: TGCAGTGCTAGAGGGCAAGAAAAACTGTTTTTT.

The rearrangement links TRBV7-3 to TRBJ2-5; tentative D call: TRBD2 (7 bases). The CDR3 is 15 residues long. The V and J ends lost 2 bases and 4 bases respectively, with 14 bases between them. Germline V gene data show CDR1 as SGHTA and CDR2 as FQGTGA. CDR3 residues: CASSLGGGRTETQYF. The DNA for the CDR3 is TGTGCCAGCAGCTTAGGGGGGGGCAGGACAGAGACCCAGTACTTC.

This clone was detected only once. The V call is TRBV5-1, the J call TRBJ2-5, with 7 bases that match TRBD2. Germline V gives CDR1 SGHRS, CDR2 YFSETQ. V lost 2 bases, J lost 4 bases, and 11 bases stayed unmatched. The length of the CDR3 is 16 residues. The CDR3 region has the DNA TGCGCCAGCAGCTTTACCCTGGGAGGGATGGGAGAGACCCAGTACTTC. Amino acids: CASSFTLGGMGETQYF.

CDR3 DNA: TGTGCCAGTAAGGCAGGGAGAACTAATGAAAAACTGTTTTTT. Translation gives CASKAGRTNEKLFF. This rearrangement joins TRBV19 to TRBJ1-4; the D gene is possibly TRBD1 (5 bases). There are 14 residues in the CDR3. With 7 bases removed from V and 1 base from J, the gap between germline ends came to 10 bases. CDR1 LNHDA and CDR2 SQIVND come from the germline V gene (reference sequence).

A few counts support this clone. The chain has TRBV6-5 and TRBJ2-7; TRBD1 agrees at 9 bases. The CDR3 contains 13 residues. V dropped 5 bases and J dropped 4; count of bases not matched to a gene: 3. Germline CDR1 reads MNHEY; CDR2 reads SVGAGI. The CDR3 DNA reads TGTGCCAGCAGTAGGACAGGGGTTTACGAGCAGTACGTC. The encoded protein is CASSRTGVYEQYV.

The chain couples TRBV29-1 to TRBJ2-5, with TRBD1 matching over 8 bases. The length of the CDR3 is 14 residues. Trimming cost V 7 bases and J 2 bases; bases outside gene matches: 9. Germline CDR1 and CDR2: SQVTM and ANQGSEA. The CDR3 DNA sequence: TGCAGCGCCGACCCGGGACAGGAGCAAGAGACCCAGTACTTC. Its protein product is CSADPGQEQETQYF. Drawing the rest from reference TRBV29-1 and TRBJ2-5, the complete variable domain is SAVISQKPSRDICQRGTSLTIQCQVDSQVTMMFWYRQQPGQSLTLIATANQGSEATYESGFVIDKFPISRPNLTFSTLTVSNMSPEDSSIYLCSADPGQEQETQYFGPGTRLLVL.

The V call is TRBV4-2, the J call TRBJ1-5; the match to TRBD1 covers 7 bases. CDR1 is LGHNA, CDR2 YNFKEQ, per germline. The CDR3 is 16 amino acids. The V and J ends lost 1 base and 5 bases, in that order; junction bases with no gene match: 8. The CDR3 loop reads CASSQVAGTADQPQHF. In DNA form, the CDR3 reads TGTGCCAGCAGCCAAGTCGCAGGGACAGCCGATCAGCCCCAGCATTTT.

The rearrangement uses TRBV7-3 and TRBJ1-6, with TRBD1 as a possible D gene (5 bases). There are 15 residues in the CDR3. Germline V CDR1 and CDR2: SGHTA, FQGTGA. V gave up 2 bases and J gave up 6 bases, with 11 bases separating them. The CDR3 reads CASSLLGQGNSPLHF. CDR3 sequence (DNA): TGTGCCAGCAGCTTACTAGGGCAGGGTAATTCACCCCTCCACTTT.

The chain is built from TRBV3-1 (or the pseudogene TRBV3-2) and TRBJ2-3; unclear D gene. The CDR3 is made up of 13 amino acids. In germline, CDR1 is LGHDT, CDR2 YNNKEL (reference sequence). Trimming left V 1 base short and J 4 bases short, with 6 bases between. This CDR3 reads CASSQVRADTQYF. The CDR3 region has the DNA TGTGCCAGCAGCCAAGTGCGCGCAGATACGCAGTATTTT.

V and J are TRBV19 and TRBJ1-5; D ambiguous. V was cut by 5 bases and J by 1 base, with 9 bases left in between. The length of the CDR3 is 14 residues. CDR1 is LNHDA, CDR2 SQIVND, per germline (reference sequence). CDR3 DNA sequence: TGTGCCAGTAGTTTGAGGGTGAGCAATCAGCCCCAGCATTTT. Protein sequence: CASSLRVSNQPQHF.

This clone was seen a handful of times. The J gene is TRBJ1-5, the V gene TRBV19; 7 positions agree with TRBD1. Unmatched junction bases numbered 9, after V lost 5 bases and J lost 2 bases. The CDR3 has 16 amino acids. Germline CDR1 is LNHDA and CDR2 is SQIVND (reference sequence). Written as DNA, the CDR3 is TGTGCCAGTAGTCCGAGACAGGGTTTCGGCAATCAGCCCCAGCATTTT. Its translation: CASSPRQGFGNQPQHF.

This clone was found once. V gene TRBV6-5 combines with J gene TRBJ2-7; the match to TRBD2 covers 9 bases. V trimming: 4 bases; J trimming: 0 bases; junction bases outside the gene matches: 1. The CDR3 runs 14 residues. Germline V gene data show CDR1 as MNHEY and CDR2 as SVGAGI. The CDR3 DNA sequence: TGTGCCAGCAGTTTGCGGGGGGGCTCCTACGAGCAGTACGTC. Encoded protein: CASSLRGGSYEQYV.

The chain combines TRBV3-1 (or the pseudogene TRBV3-2) with TRBJ1-5; D remains unclear. With 4 bases removed from V and 7 bases from J, the gap between germline ends came to 8 bases. Per germline, CDR1 LGHDT and CDR2 YNNKEL (reference sequence). The CDR3 length is 12 residues. This CDR3 reads CASSPVFQPQHF. The CDR3 bases are TGTGCCAGCAGCCCTGTTTTCCAGCCCCAGCATTTT.

This chain joins TRBV3-1 (or the pseudogene TRBV3-2) and TRBJ1-1; D might be TRBD1 (5 bases). V gave up 1 base and J gave up 1 base, with 7 bases separating them. CDR1 LGHDT and CDR2 YNNKEL come from the germline V gene (reference sequence). The CDR3 covers 14 residues. CDR3 sequence (DNA): TGTGCCAGCAGCCAAGTGGGACCGAACACTGAAGCTTTCTTT. Amino acid sequence: CASSQVGPNTEAFF.

The genes are TRBV7-8 and TRBJ2-5; 7 positions agree with TRBD2. This CDR3 spans 14 amino acids. Germline V gives CDR1 SGHVS, CDR2 FQNEAQ. V lost 1 base to trimming and J lost 6 bases; unmatched junction nucleotides: 5. Here the CDR3 DNA reads TGTGCCAGCAGCTTAGTACGGGGAGGGAAGACCCAGTACTTC. Translating it yields CASSLVRGGKTQYF.

Only one count was recorded for this clone. The chain has TRBV24-1 and TRBJ2-1; a weak D match, TRBD1 (6 bases). Trimming stripped 10 bases from V and 5 bases from J, with 14 bases between. Germline CDR1 is KGHDR and CDR2 is SFDVKD. This CDR3 is 13 amino acids long. The CDR3 spells CATRQVGNNEQFF. The CDR3 nucleotides read TGTGCCACTCGACAGGTTGGCAACAATGAGCAGTTCTTC.

The genes are TRBV19 and TRBJ2-3; TRBD1 aligns across 7 bases. CDR1 and CDR2 (germline): LNHDA, SQIVND (reference sequence). J lost 4 bases, V lost 4 bases, and 14 bases had no gene match. The CDR3 spans 17 residues. CDR3 residues: CASSTPRQGAYSDTQYF. The CDR3 DNA is TGTGCCAGTAGTACCCCGCGACAGGGCGCTTACTCAGATACGCAGTATTTT.

The CDR3 spells CASTNRDYGYTF. DNA of the CDR3: TGTGCCAGTACCAACAGGGACTATGGCTACACCTTC. The rearrangement links TRBV19 to TRBJ1-2, with TRBD1 as a possible D gene (6 bases). V was shortened by 7 bases and J by 3 bases, with 9 bases between the two germline ends. This CDR3 has 12 amino acids. Germline V gene data show CDR1 as LNHDA and CDR2 as SQIVND (reference sequence).